The entry below gives a single T cell receptor (beta chain) sequence along with its context. Repertoires were generated with immunoSEQ multiplex PCR, while TCRdb's copy carries only in-frame clones and drops some. In the table there are a few hundred thousand clones, more than 70% of which are singletons. This entry is derived from a study of blood T cell repertoires in COVID-19. Germline assignment: CDR1 LNHDA and CDR2 SQIVND (reference sequence). Deletions cut 3 bases from V and 2 bases from J, with 17 bases between. The CDR3 sequence is 17 residues long. Sequenced sample: peripheral blood. The rearrangement joins TRBV19 to TRBJ2-4, with D tentatively TRBD1 (6 bases). The TCR comes from a woman in her twenties or thirties who had recovered from COVID-19. The CDR3 sequence: CASSILGARRPKNIQYF. CDR3 DNA sequence: TGTGCCAGTAGTATCCTGGGGGCCCGGCGGCCCAAAAACATTCAGTACTTC.